This record concerns one T cell receptor beta chain sequence. Its antigen remains unknown. The data stem from a study of lymphopenia after photon versus proton radiotherapy. From germline, CDR1 is SGHVS and CDR2 FNYEAQ. The CDR3 runs 14 residues. V dropped 4 bases and J dropped 6; count of bases not matched to a gene: 3. Study observations and caveats: After lymphocyte nadir, photon-treated repertoires showed oligoclonal expansion, especially CD8+ Temra.

The table came from immunoSEQ multiplex PCR; TCRdb's copy has only in-frame clones and leaves some out. The sample gives around 23,000 clones, 80% to 95% of which show up once; over 9% is in the top ten. This TCR was recovered from a woman in her sixties or seventies with pancreatic cancer. Some clones in this sample may be carry-over from other donors' samples. The V call is TRBV7-6, the J call TRBJ2-7; 13 bases align to TRBD2. The sequencing here drew on peripheral blood, taken from a patient treated with proton-based radiotherapy. The CDR3 coding sequence is TGTGCCAGCAGCTGGACTAGCGGGAGCACCGAGCAGTACTTC. This translates into CASSWTSGSTEQYF.